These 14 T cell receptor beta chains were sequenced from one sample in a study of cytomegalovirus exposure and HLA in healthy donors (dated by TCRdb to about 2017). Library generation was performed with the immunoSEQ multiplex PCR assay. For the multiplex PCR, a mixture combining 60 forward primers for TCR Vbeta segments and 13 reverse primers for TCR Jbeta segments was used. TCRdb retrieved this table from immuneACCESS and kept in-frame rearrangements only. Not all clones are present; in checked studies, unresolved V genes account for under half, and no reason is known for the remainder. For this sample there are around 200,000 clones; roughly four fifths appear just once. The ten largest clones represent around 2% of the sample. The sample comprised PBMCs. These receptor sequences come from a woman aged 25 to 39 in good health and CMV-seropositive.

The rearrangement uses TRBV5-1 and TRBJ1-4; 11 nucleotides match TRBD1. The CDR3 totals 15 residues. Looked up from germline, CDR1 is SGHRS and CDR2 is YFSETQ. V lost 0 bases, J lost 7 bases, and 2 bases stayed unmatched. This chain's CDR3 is CASSLVGQGAEKLFF. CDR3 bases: TGCGCCAGCAGCTTGGTTGGACAGGGGGCTGAAAAACTGTTTTTT.

The DNA for the CDR3 is TGCGCCAGCGGGGAGGGTCACGAGCAGTACTTC. Translation gives CASGEGHEQYF. The chain carries TRBV10-1 and TRBJ2-7; 7 bases map to TRBD2. Trimming removed 8 bases from V and 5 bases from J; junction bases left unmatched: 3. From germline, CDR1 is WNHNN and CDR2 SYGVQD (reference sequence). The CDR3 sequence is 11 residues long.

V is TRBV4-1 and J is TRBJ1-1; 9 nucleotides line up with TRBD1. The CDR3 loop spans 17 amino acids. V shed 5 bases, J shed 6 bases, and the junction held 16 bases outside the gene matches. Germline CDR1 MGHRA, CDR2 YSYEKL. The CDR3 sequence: CASSKGSGGQGWAEAFF. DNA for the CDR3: TGCGCCAGCAGCAAAGGAAGTGGGGGACAGGGTTGGGCTGAAGCTTTCTTT.

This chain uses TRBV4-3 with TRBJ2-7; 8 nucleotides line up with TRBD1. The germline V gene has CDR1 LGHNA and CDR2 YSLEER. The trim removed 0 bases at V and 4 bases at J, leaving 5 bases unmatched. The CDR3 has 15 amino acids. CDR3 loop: CASSQDWDRHYEQYF. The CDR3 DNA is TGCGCCAGCAGCCAAGATTGGGACAGGCATTACGAGCAGTACTTC.

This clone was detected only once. The CDR3 here is CASSGRGEQYF. CDR3 nucleotide sequence: TGTGCCAGCAGCGGTCGAGGCGAGCAGTACTTC. The V gene is TRBV5-6, the J gene TRBJ2-7; no reliable D call. Germline-derived CDR1 and CDR2 are SGHDT and YYEEEE. V was shortened by 4 bases and J by 6 bases, with 8 bases between the two germline ends. This CDR3 contains 11 residues.

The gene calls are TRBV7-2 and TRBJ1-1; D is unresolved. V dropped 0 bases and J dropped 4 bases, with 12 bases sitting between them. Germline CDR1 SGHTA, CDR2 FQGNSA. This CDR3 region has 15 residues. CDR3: CASSLAALTVTEAFF. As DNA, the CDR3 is TGTGCCAGCAGCTTAGCAGCTCTCACGGTCACTGAAGCTTTCTTT.

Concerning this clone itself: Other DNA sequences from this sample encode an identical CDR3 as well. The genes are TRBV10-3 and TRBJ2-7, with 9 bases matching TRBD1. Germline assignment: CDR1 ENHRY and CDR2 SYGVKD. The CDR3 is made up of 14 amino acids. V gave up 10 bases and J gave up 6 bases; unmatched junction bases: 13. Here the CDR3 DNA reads TGTGCCACAGGTAGGGAGGGACAGGGAATCGAGCAGTACTTC. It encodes CATGREGQGIEQYF.

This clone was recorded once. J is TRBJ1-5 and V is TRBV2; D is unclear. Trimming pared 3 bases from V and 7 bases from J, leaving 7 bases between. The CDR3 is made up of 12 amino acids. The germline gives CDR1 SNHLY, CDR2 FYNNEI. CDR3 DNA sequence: TGTGCCAGCAGTGACCCTTTGCAGCCCCAGCATTTT. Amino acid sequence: CASSDPLQPQHF.

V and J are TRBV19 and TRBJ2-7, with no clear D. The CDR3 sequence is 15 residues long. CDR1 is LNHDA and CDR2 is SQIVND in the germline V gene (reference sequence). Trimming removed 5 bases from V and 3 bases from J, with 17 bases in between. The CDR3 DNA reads TGTGCCAGTAGTGCCACCTCCTTACAGTTCTACGAGCAGTACTTC. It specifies CASSATSLQFYEQYF.

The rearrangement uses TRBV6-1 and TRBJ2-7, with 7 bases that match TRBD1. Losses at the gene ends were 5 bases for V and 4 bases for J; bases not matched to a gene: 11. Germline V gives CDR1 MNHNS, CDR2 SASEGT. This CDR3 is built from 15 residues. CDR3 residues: CASSPRRQGEYEQYF. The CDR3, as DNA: TGTGCCAGCAGTCCGCGCCGCCAGGGGGAGTACGAGCAGTACTTC.

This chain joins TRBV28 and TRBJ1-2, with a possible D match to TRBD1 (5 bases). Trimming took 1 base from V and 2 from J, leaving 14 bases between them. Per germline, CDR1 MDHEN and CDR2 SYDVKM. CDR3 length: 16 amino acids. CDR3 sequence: CASSLYRQTQNYGYTF. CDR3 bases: TGTGCCAGCAGTTTATATAGACAGACCCAGAACTATGGCTACACCTTC.

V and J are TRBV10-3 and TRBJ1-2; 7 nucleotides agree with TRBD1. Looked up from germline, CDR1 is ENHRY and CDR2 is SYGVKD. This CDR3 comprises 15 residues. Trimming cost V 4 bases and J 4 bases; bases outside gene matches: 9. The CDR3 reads CAISGQGVVRYGYTF. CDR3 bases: TGTGCCATCAGTGGACAGGGTGTAGTTCGCTATGGCTACACCTTC.

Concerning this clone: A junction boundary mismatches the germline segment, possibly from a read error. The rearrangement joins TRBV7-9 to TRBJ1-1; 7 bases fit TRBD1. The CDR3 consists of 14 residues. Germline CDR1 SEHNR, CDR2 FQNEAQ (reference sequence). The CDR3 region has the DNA TGTGCCAGCAGCGGGACGGACAGGATTTCTGACGCTTTCTTT. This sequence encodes CASSGTDRISDAFF.

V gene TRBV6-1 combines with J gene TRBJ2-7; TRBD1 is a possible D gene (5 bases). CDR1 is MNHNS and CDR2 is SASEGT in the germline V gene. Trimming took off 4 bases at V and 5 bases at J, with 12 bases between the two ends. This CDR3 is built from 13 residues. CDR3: CASSVQGVHEQYF. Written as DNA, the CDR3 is TGTGCCAGCAGTGTTCAGGGTGTGCACGAGCAGTACTTC.